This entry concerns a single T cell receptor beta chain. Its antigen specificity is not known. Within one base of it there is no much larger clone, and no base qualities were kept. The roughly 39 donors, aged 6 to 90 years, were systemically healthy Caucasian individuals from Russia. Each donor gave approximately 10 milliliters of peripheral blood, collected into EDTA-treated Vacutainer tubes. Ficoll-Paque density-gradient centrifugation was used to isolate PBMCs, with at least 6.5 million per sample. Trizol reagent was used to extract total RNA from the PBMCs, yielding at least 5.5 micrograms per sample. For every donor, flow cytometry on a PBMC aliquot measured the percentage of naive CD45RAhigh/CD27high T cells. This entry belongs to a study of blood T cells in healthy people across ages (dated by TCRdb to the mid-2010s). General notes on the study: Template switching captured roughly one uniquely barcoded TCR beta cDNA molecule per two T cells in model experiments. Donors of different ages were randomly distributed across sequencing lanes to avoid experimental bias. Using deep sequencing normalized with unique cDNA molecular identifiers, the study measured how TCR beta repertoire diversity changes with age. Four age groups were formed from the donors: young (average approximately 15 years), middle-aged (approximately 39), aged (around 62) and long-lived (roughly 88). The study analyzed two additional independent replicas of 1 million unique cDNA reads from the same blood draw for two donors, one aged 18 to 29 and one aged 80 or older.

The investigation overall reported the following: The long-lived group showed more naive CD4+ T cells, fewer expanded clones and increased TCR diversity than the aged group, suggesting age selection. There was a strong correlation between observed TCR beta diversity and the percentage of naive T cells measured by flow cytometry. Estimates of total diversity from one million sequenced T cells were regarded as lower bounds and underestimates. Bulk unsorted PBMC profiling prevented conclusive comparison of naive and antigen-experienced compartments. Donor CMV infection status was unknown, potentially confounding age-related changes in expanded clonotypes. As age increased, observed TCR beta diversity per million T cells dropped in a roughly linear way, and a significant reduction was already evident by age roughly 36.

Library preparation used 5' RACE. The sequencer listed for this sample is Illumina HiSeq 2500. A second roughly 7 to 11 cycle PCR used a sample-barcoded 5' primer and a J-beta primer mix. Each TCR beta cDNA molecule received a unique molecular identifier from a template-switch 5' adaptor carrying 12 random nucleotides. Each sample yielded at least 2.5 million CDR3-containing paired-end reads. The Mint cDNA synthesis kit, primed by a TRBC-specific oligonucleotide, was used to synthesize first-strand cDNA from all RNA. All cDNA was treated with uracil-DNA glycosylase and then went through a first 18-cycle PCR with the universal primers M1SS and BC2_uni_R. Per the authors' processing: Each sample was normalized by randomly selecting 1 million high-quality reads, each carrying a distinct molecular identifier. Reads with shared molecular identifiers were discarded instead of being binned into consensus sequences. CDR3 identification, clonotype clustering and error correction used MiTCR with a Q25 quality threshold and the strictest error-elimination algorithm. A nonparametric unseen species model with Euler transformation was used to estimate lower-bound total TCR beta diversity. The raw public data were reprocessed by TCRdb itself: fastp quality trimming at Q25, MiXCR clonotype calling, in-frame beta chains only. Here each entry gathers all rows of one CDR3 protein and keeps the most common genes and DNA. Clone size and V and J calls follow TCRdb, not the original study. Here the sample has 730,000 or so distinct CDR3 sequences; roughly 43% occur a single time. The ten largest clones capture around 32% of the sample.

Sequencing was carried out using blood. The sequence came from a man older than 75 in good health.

The sequenced DNA: TGTGCCAGCCGAAGACAGGGGAGGGCCGGGGAGCTGTTTTTT. This sequence encodes CASRRQGRAGELFF. The rearranged segments are TRBV27 and TRBJ2-2; TRBD1 might be the D gene, on 8 matching bases. V is reduced by 8 bases and J by 6 bases, leaving a spacing of 16 bases between them. The CDR3 has 14 amino acids, counting the end cysteine and phenylalanine. Of all the DNA, just the CDR3 is kept, 42 bases in frame from base 1. CDR1 is given as MNHEY and CDR2 as SMNVEV, both from the germline V gene (reference sequence).